The source of this TCR beta chain is a study of identical twins. TCRdb redid the calling of the 5' RACE reads with MiXCR, one entry per CDR3 protein. The sample lists 200,000 to 300,000 distinct CDR3 sequences, around 7.6% occurring once. Deletions cut 4 bases from V and 2 bases from J, with 14 bases between. CDR1 is SGHAT, CDR2 FQDESV, per germline (reference sequence). The CDR3 has 15 residues. This clonotype was seen a handful of times. The data also belong to a second study, concerning yellow fever vaccine responses in identical twins.

This TCR derives from a woman aged 18-29 years in good health. Sequenced sample: CD8+ T cells sorted from blood. The rearrangement uses TRBV11-1 and TRBJ2-5; D is possibly TRBD2 (7 bases). The CDR3 reads CASSWGLADQETQYF. DNA of the CDR3: TGTGCCAGCAGCTGGGGGCTAGCGGATCAAGAGACCCAGTACTTC.